Following are 23 T cell receptor beta chains from one sample sequenced in a study of blood T cell repertoires in COVID-19. The repertoire was sequenced with immunoSEQ multiplex PCR; TCRdb's copy has only in-frame clones and lacks some. The data show about 370,000 clones, approximately 88% seen once. The source material was peripheral blood. The receptors derive from a woman in her 30s with COVID-19, enrolled during active disease.

The table lists this clone with a count of one. This sequence joins TRBV24-1 and TRBJ1-4; TRBD1 matches 9 bases. Germline V gives CDR1 KGHDR, CDR2 SFDVKD. The CDR3 consists of 15 residues. J lost 7 bases, V lost 4 bases, and 6 bases had no gene match. For the CDR3, the DNA is TGTGCCACCAGTGACCGCAGACAGGGGGGTGAAAAACTGTTTTTT. Translated, it gives CATSDRRQGGEKLFF.

This chain uses TRBV11-2 with TRBJ1-3, with D hard to call. V was shortened by 8 bases and J by 0 bases, with 8 bases between the two germline ends. Germline CDR1 SGHAT, CDR2 FQNNGV. The CDR3 has 13 amino acids. CDR3 residues: CASRVISGNTIYF. DNA for the CDR3: TGTGCCAGCCGTGTTATCTCTGGAAACACCATATATTTT. The entire variable domain, with the rest obtained from reference TRBV11-2 and TRBJ1-3, is as follows: EAGVAQSPRYKIIEKRQSVAFWCNPISGHATLYWYQQILGQGPKLLIQFQNNGVVDDSQLPKDRFSAERLKGVDSTLKIQPAKLEDSAVYLCASRVISGNTIYFGEGSWLTVV.

There are a few counts of this clone. The V gene is TRBV7-6, the J gene TRBJ1-6; 7 bases fit TRBD1. CDR1 is SGHVS, CDR2 FNYEAQ, per germline. This CDR3 region has 15 residues. Trimming took 4 bases from V and 10 from J; bases not matched to a gene: 10. The CDR3 DNA sequence: TGTGCCAGCAGCTCGGGGACAGCCCTTGGCTCACCCCTCCACTTT. Translating gives CASSSGTALGSPLHF.

This clone was observed once. The chain combines TRBV11-3 with TRBJ2-3; D gene uncertain. The V and J ends lost 3 bases and 2 bases respectively, with 9 bases between them. CDR3 length equals 14 residues. Germline V gene data show CDR1 as SGHNT and CDR2 as YENEEA. CDR3 in DNA: TGTGCCAGCAGCTTTACCAGAAACACAGATACGCAGTATTTT. Translation gives CASSFTRNTDTQYF.

The sample holds one count of this clone. V and J are TRBV5-1 and TRBJ1-3, with D maybe TRBD1 (6 bases). The CDR3 runs to 16 residues. Germline CDR1 reads SGHRS; CDR2 reads YFSETQ. V lost 5 bases, J lost 2 bases, and 17 bases lay in between. For the CDR3, the DNA is TGCGCCAGCAGTCAAGGCAGGGGATTGGCTGGAAACACCATATATTTT. It specifies CASSQGRGLAGNTIYF.

The J gene is TRBJ2-3, the V gene TRBV10-3; 8 bases fit TRBD1. With 11 bases clipped from V and 0 bases from J, the junction kept 10 bases outside the gene matches. This CDR3 spans 15 amino acids. Germline lookup yields CDR1 ENHRY and CDR2 SYGVKD. CDR3 in amino acids: CAAQGGGPSTDTQYF. The CDR3 coding sequence is TGTGCCGCACAGGGGGGAGGACCTAGCACAGATACGCAGTATTTT.

This clone has just one count. The chain combines TRBV25-1 with TRBJ2-7; TRBD2 aligns across 8 bases. The junction had 5 bases not matched to a gene; V was cut back by 6 bases and J by 4 bases. There are 13 residues in the CDR3. Germline CDR1 MGHDK, CDR2 SYGVNS. CDR3 nucleotide sequence: TGTGCCAGCAGGGCCGGGGGGGTATACGAGCAGTACTTC. It translates to CASRAGGVYEQYF.

The rearrangement uses TRBV4-2 and TRBJ1-1; tentatively, D is TRBD1 (5 bases). Germline CDR1 LGHNA, CDR2 YNFKEQ. The CDR3 has 18 residues. V lost 4 bases, J lost 4 bases, and 25 bases lay in between. CDR3 region: CASSRLLGGSGAGTEAFF. The DNA for the CDR3 is TGTGCCAGCAGCCGCCTATTGGGGGGGTCGGGAGCAGGCACTGAAGCTTTCTTT.

This clone has a single count. The chain uses TRBV7-9 and TRBJ1-1; 8 nucleotides align to TRBD1. The junction had 16 bases not matched to a gene; V was cut back by 4 bases and J by 3 bases. Germline assignment: CDR1 SEHNR and CDR2 FQNEAQ (reference sequence). The CDR3 sequence is 18 residues long. The CDR3 loop is CASSSKDRVTMGDTEAFF. The DNA of the CDR3 is TGTGCCAGCAGCTCCAAGGACAGGGTAACCATGGGGGACACTGAAGCTTTCTTT. Filled out from reference TRBV7-9 and TRBJ1-1, the complete variable domain reads DTGVSQNPRHKITKRGQNVTFRCDPISEHNRLYWYRQTLGQGPEFLTYFQNEAQLEKSRLLSDRFSAERPKGSFSTLEIQRTEQGDSAMYLCASSSKDRVTMGDTEAFFGQGTRLTVV.

The chain is built from TRBV20-1 and TRBJ1-2, with D unclear. Trimming removed 6 bases from V and 3 bases from J, with 8 bases in between. This CDR3 spans 11 amino acids. Germline CDR1 and CDR2: DFQATT and SNEGSKA (reference sequence). As DNA, the CDR3 is TGCAGTGCACTCCGGGACTATGGCTACACCTTC. It yields the protein CSALRDYGYTF.

V gene TRBV10-3 combines with J gene TRBJ2-3; 11 bases map to TRBD1. The germline CDR1 and CDR2 sequences are ENHRY and SYGVKD. This CDR3 spans 16 amino acids. V lost 4 bases to trimming and J lost 4 bases; unmatched junction nucleotides: 7. The CDR3 protein is CAISGPGQGGSDTQYF. For the CDR3, the DNA is TGTGCCATCAGTGGCCCGGGACAGGGGGGCTCAGATACGCAGTATTTT.

This clone was recorded only once. The chain combines TRBV6-6 with TRBJ2-1, with D possibly TRBD2 on 5 matching bases. The germline V and J ends were trimmed by 0 bases and 9 bases, with 18 bases remaining between them. The length of the CDR3 is 16 residues. Germline loops: CDR1 MNHNY, CDR2 SVGAGI (reference sequence). For the CDR3, the DNA is TGTGCCAGCAGTTACTCGAGGGCCCGTAATAATCGTGAGCAGTTCTTC. This gives the protein CASSYSRARNNREQFF.

The chain employs TRBV15 and TRBJ2-1; 12 bases align to TRBD2. This CDR3 has 15 amino acids. V gave up 9 bases and J gave up 4 bases; unmatched junction bases: 7. Germline assignment: CDR1 LNHNV and CDR2 YYDKDF (reference sequence). CDR3 DNA: TGTGCCACATCGACTCTAGCGGGAGGGTACAATGAGCAGTTCTTC. Encoded protein: CATSTLAGGYNEQFF.

The CDR3 nucleotides are TGTGCCAGCAGTCCTGCTGACAGGGCGGGTGAAAAACTGTTTTTT. Encoded protein: CASSPADRAGEKLFF. The chain employs TRBV28 and TRBJ1-4, with 7 bases matching TRBD1. Trimming removed 5 bases from V and 7 bases from J; junction bases left unmatched: 10. The CDR3 consists of 15 residues. CDR1 is MDHEN, CDR2 SYDVKM, per germline.

As to this clone: Other DNA sequences in the sample encode the same CDR3. This chain joins TRBV5-1 and TRBJ2-1; maybe TRBD1 (5 bases). CDR1 is SGHRS, CDR2 YFSETQ, per germline. The CDR3 extends over 15 amino acids. Trimming left V 0 bases short and J 5 bases short, with 12 bases between. In DNA form, the CDR3 reads TGCGCCAGCAGCTTGGGGCAGGGCGCAGACAATGAGCAGTTCTTC. Translation: CASSLGQGADNEQFF. Combining the CDR3 with reference TRBV5-1 and TRBJ2-1 gives the whole variable domain KAGVTQTPRYLIKTRGQQVTLSCSPISGHRSVSWYQQTPGQGLQFLFEYFSETQRNKGNFPGRFSGRQFSNSRSEMNVSTLELGDSALYLCASSLGQGADNEQFFGPGTRLTVL.

The chain joins TRBV28 to TRBJ2-3; 8 bases align to TRBD2. This CDR3 has 16 amino acids. The J segment lost 2 bases and the V segment lost 6 bases, leaving 10 bases of the junction unmatched. Germline lookup yields CDR1 MDHEN and CDR2 SYDVKM. The CDR3 loop is CASRISGGGLTDTQYF. In DNA, the CDR3 is TGTGCCAGCAGAATAAGCGGCGGGGGGCTCACAGATACGCAGTATTTT. The full variable domain, completed using reference TRBV28 and TRBJ2-3, is DVKVTQSSRYLVKRTGEKVFLECVQDMDHENMFWYRQDPGLGLRLIYFSYDVKMKEKGDIPEGYSVSREKKERFSLILESASTNQTSMYLCASRISGGGLTDTQYFGPGTRLTVL.

There are a few counts of this clone. This chain uses TRBV4-3 with TRBJ2-2; D is uncertain. V gave up 1 base and J gave up 5 bases, with 8 bases separating them. Germline lookup yields CDR1 LGHNA and CDR2 YSLEER. The CDR3 has 14 amino acids. The chain's CDR3 is CASSQVGPTGELFF. CDR3 DNA sequence: TGCGCCAGCAGCCAAGTCGGTCCGACCGGGGAGCTGTTTTTT.

The chain uses TRBV2 and TRBJ1-2; 8 bases align to TRBD1. V was clipped by 6 bases and J by 8 bases; unmatched bases: 11. The CDR3 extends over 14 amino acids. The germline V gene encodes CDR1 SNHLY and CDR2 FYNNEI. CDR3 protein: CASSPHGQGMGYTF. The CDR3 DNA sequence: TGTGCCAGCAGCCCCCACGGACAGGGTATGGGCTACACCTTC.

The chain is built from TRBV2 and TRBJ1-5; 8 bases fit TRBD1. V shed 8 bases, J shed 3 bases, and the junction held 6 bases outside the gene matches. The CDR3 totals 14 residues. From germline, CDR1 is SNHLY and CDR2 FYNNEI. CDR3 protein: CASGTDRDNQPQHF. The CDR3 DNA reads TGTGCCAGCGGCACGGACAGGGACAATCAGCCCCAGCATTTT.

This chain joins TRBV6-1 and TRBJ2-3; 11 bases are shared with TRBD2. CDR3 length equals 18 residues. The junction had 7 bases not matched to a gene; V was cut back by 2 bases and J by 0 bases. Germline values: CDR1 MNHNS, CDR2 SASEGT. CDR3 loop: CASSEIAGGALSTDTQYF. The CDR3 DNA reads as TGTGCCAGCAGTGAAATAGCGGGGGGGGCACTTAGCACAGATACGCAGTATTTT.

The CDR3 is CASKSPGTGSNYGYTF. As DNA, the CDR3 is TGTGCCAGCAAATCCCCAGGGACAGGGTCTAACTATGGCTACACCTTC. The rearrangement joins TRBV27 to TRBJ1-2, with 9 bases matching TRBD1. V shed 7 bases, J shed 0 bases, and the junction held 9 bases outside the gene matches. The germline V gene has CDR1 MNHEY and CDR2 SMNVEV (reference sequence). CDR3 size: 16 residues.

This clone was seen a few times. The V gene is TRBV11-2, the J gene TRBJ2-7; D gene ambiguous. Germline assignment: CDR1 SGHAT and CDR2 FQNNGV. The CDR3 has 14 amino acids. V was trimmed by 1 base and J by 6 bases, leaving 13 bases between them. The CDR3: CASSLALASPEQYV. CDR3 in DNA: TGTGCCAGCAGCTTAGCATTAGCCTCCCCCGAGCAGTACGTC.

The rearrangement links TRBV4-3 to TRBJ2-2; TRBD2 aligns across 10 bases. In germline, CDR1 is LGHNA, CDR2 YSLEER. After removal of 0 bases from V and 6 bases from J, the junction contained 7 bases not matched to a gene. This CDR3 region has 17 residues. Here the CDR3 DNA reads TGCGCCAGCAGCCAAGAGATGAGGCTAGCGGGGGCCGGGGAGCTGTTTTTT. Its protein product is CASSQEMRLAGAGELFF.